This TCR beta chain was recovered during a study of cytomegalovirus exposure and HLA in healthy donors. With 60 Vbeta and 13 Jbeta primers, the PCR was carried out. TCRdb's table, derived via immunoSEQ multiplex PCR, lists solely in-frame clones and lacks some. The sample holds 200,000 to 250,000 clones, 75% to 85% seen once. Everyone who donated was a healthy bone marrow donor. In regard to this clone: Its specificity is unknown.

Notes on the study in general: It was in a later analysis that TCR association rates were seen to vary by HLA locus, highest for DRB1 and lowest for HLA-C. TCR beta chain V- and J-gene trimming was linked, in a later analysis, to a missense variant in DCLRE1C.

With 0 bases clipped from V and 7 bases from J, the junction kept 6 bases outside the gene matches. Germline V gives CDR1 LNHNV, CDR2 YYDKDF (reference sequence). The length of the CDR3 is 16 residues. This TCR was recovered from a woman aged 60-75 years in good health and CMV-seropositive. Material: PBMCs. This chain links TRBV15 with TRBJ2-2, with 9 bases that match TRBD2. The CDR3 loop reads CATSREAGGLVGELFF. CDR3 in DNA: TGTGCCACCAGCAGAGAGGCGGGAGGGTTGGTCGGGGAGCTGTTTTTT.